Listed here is a single T cell receptor (beta chain). This sample is drawn from a study of shared clonotypes between healthy human individuals. The CDR3 is 15 amino acids. Sequenced by immunoSEQ multiplex PCR; TCRdb stores in-frame clones only, minus some. This sample has about 640,000 clones, with roughly 78% found just once. The chain recombines TRBV7-5 with TRBJ1-1; TRBD1 is the table's D call and was not checked against the DNA. TRBV7-5 corresponds to a pseudogene. Sequencing used memory CD4+ T cells sorted from blood. The subset is: CD45RA-negative fraction. This sequence originates from a woman aged 25 to 39 in good health. The CDR3 DNA reads as TGTGTCAGAAGCACCCGGGGACAAGTGAACACTGAAGCTTTCTTT. Encoded protein: CVRSTRGQVNTEAFF.